The 23 T cell receptor beta chains presented below share a single source sample, sequenced in a study of beta chain features in type 1 diabetes. Every bit of the isolated RNA underwent reverse transcription, so sequencing read expressed TCRB transcripts. Data came from immunoSEQ multiplex PCR; TCRdb stores just in-frame clones and leaves some out. The repertoire holds 850,000 to 900,000 clones, with roughly 15% as singletons. Sequenced input: naive CD4+ T cells from blood. These receptors all stem from a woman between 18 and 29 years old in good health.

This clone has just a few counts. The chain carries TRBV6-6 and TRBJ2-5; D is perhaps TRBD2 (5 bases). Trimming stripped 8 bases from V and 5 bases from J, with 12 bases between. Looked up from germline, CDR1 is MNHNY and CDR2 is SVGAGI (reference sequence). The CDR3 has 12 amino acids. CDR3 loop: CASQSGWETQYF. The CDR3 bases are TGTGCCAGCCAGAGCGGTTGGGAGACCCAGTACTTC.

The CDR3 coding sequence is TGTGCCAGTAGTGCCGCGACAGGGGGCCTGGAGACCCAGTACTTC. Translating it yields CASSAATGGLETQYF. V usage is TRBV19 and J usage is TRBJ2-5, with 10 bases lining up with TRBD1. Germline loops: CDR1 LNHDA, CDR2 SQIVND (reference sequence). The J segment lost 5 bases and the V segment lost 5 bases, leaving 8 bases of the junction unmatched. The length of the CDR3 is 15 residues.

V gene TRBV9 combines with J gene TRBJ2-2; D gene uncertain. The CDR3 consists of 14 residues. The ends were cut back, 2 bases at V and 3 bases at J, with 8 bases in the middle. Germline V gene data show CDR1 as SGDLS and CDR2 as YYNGEE. CDR3 region: CASSVERDTGELFF. DNA of the CDR3: TGTGCCAGCAGCGTGGAGCGAGACACCGGGGAGCTGTTTTTT.

The chain links TRBV28 to TRBJ1-1; no definite D call. V was trimmed by 6 bases and J by 0 bases, leaving 14 bases between them. The V gene's germline CDR1 is MDHEN and CDR2 SYDVKM. CDR3 length: 15 amino acids. The CDR3 nucleotides are TGTGCCAGCAGACAGACGATAATCTTGAACACTGAAGCTTTCTTT. This translates into CASRQTIILNTEAFF.

This clone was seen a few times. The chain joins TRBV2 to TRBJ2-3; a possible D gene is TRBD2 (6 bases). Trimming took 1 base from V and 5 from J, leaving 19 bases between them. Germline CDR1 is SNHLY and CDR2 is FYNNEI. The CDR3 runs to 17 residues. The CDR3 region has the DNA TGTGCCAGCAGTGAAGGGCGGGTACTAGCAGACAAAGATACGCAGTATTTT. Translated: CASSEGRVLADKDTQYF. The whole variable domain, remainder taken from reference TRBV2 and TRBJ2-3, is EPEVTQTPSHQVTQMGQEVILRCVPISNHLYFYWYRQILGQKVEFLVSFYNNEISEKSEIFDDQFSVERPDGSNFTLKIRSTKLEDSAMYFCASSEGRVLADKDTQYFGPGTRLTVL.

This clone was detected a few times. This chain links TRBV9 with TRBJ2-3, with 12 bases aligning to TRBD1. Germline V gives CDR1 SGDLS, CDR2 YYNGEE. The CDR3 is 14 amino acids. V dropped 2 bases and J dropped 12; count of bases not matched to a gene: 7. The CDR3 loop is CASSVGQGASSQYF. As DNA, the CDR3 is TGTGCCAGCAGCGTGGGACAGGGGGCAAGCTCACAGTATTTT.

This clone was detected a few times. The chain carries TRBV7-3 and TRBJ2-2; D remains unclear. The CDR3 has 12 residues. Trimming removed 5 bases at V and 4 bases at J, with 5 bases between. The germline V gene has CDR1 SGHTA and CDR2 FQGTGA. CDR3 region: CASSAPTGELFF. CDR3 nucleotide sequence: TGTGCCAGCAGCGCCCCCACCGGGGAGCTGTTTTTT.

The V call is TRBV28, the J call TRBJ1-5; TRBD1 matches 9 bases. The V and J ends lost 5 bases and 10 bases, in that order; junction bases with no gene match: 12. This CDR3 spans 15 amino acids. Germline CDR1 and CDR2: MDHEN and SYDVKM. The CDR3 sequence: CASSEQGAPVVPQHF. The CDR3 DNA sequence: TGTGCCAGCAGTGAACAGGGGGCGCCTGTTGTTCCCCAGCATTTT.

The table lists this clone with a few counts. Within the sample, other DNA sequences also encode this same CDR3. The rearrangement links TRBV5-1 to TRBJ2-5, with 9 bases identical to TRBD2. The CDR3 runs to 15 residues. Germline loops: CDR1 SGHRS, CDR2 YFSETQ. The V segment lost 2 bases and the J segment 4 bases; nucleotides outside the gene matches: 6. CDR3 DNA: TGCGCCAGCAGCTTAGCGGGAGGCCGGGGAGAGACCCAGTACTTC. Its translation is CASSLAGGRGETQYF.

The chain carries TRBV28 and TRBJ2-1, with a possible D match to TRBD2 (6 bases). The V and J ends lost 2 bases and 11 bases respectively, with 10 bases between them. Germline loops: CDR1 MDHEN, CDR2 SYDVKM. This CDR3 spans 12 amino acids. CDR3 nucleotides: TGTGCCAGCAGTTTAGGGGGGAGACAGCAGTTCTTC. Translation gives CASSLGGRQQFF.

This clone was detected a few times. The V call is TRBV2, the J call TRBJ2-3; D not resolved. Trimming removed 2 bases from V and 6 bases from J, with 9 bases in between. CDR1 and CDR2 (germline): SNHLY, FYNNEI. CDR3 length equals 13 residues. The CDR3 region has the DNA TGTGCCAGCAGTGAATTTATGCGGGATACGCAGTATTTT. Residues: CASSEFMRDTQYF.

The chain links TRBV7-6 to TRBJ2-1, with D possibly being TRBD1 (6 bases). This CDR3 has 12 residues. Per the germline V gene, CDR1 is SGHVS and CDR2 is FNYEAQ. V was cut by 4 bases and J by 10 bases, with 11 bases left in between. The CDR3 here is CASSYLDREQFF. The CDR3 region has the DNA TGTGCCAGCAGCTATCTGGACAGAGAGCAGTTCTTC.

This clone occurred a few times. This chain joins TRBV28 and TRBJ1-2, with a weak D call TRBD1 (5 bases). The CDR3 sequence is 14 residues long. Germline loops: CDR1 MDHEN, CDR2 SYDVKM. V was clipped by 6 bases and J by 4 bases, with 15 bases between them. This chain's CDR3 is CASSSLGPGYGYTF. In DNA, the CDR3 is TGTGCCAGCAGCTCGTTGGGGCCCGGCTATGGCTACACCTTC.

The chain uses TRBV13 and TRBJ1-1; D not resolved. CDR1 and CDR2 (germline): PRHDT, FYEKMQ (reference sequence). The CDR3 sequence is 14 residues long. V was cut by 0 bases and J by 1 base, with 6 bases left in between. CDR3 DNA: TGTGCCAGCAGCTTAGGGCAGAGGAACACTGAAGCTTTCTTT. The encoded protein is CASSLGQRNTEAFF.

A few counts support this clone. V is TRBV9 and J is TRBJ2-1, with D possibly TRBD2 on 5 matching bases. Trimming cost V 3 bases and J 5 bases, with 27 bases left between them. The CDR3 contains 19 residues. Germline CDR1 reads SGDLS; CDR2 reads YYNGEE. CDR3 bases: TGTGCCAGCAGCGCCCCCGGGTTTTACCGTAGCGCTAGTAACAATGAGCAGTTCTTC. Protein product: CASSAPGFYRSASNNEQFF.

The chain joins TRBV15 to TRBJ2-4; 9 bases are a match to TRBD2. Germline V lookup: CDR1 LNHNV, CDR2 YYDKDF (reference sequence). V lost 6 bases to trimming and J lost 2 bases; unmatched junction nucleotides: 5. The CDR3 runs 15 residues. The CDR3 spells CATRTLAGPKNIQYF. In nucleotides, the CDR3 is TGTGCCACCAGAACACTAGCGGGCCCCAAAAACATTCAGTACTTC.

This clone was seen only once. The rearrangement uses TRBV20-1 and TRBJ1-2; no definite D call. Germline lookup yields CDR1 DFQATT and CDR2 SNEGSKA (reference sequence). This CDR3 has 9 amino acids. V lost 6 bases and J 7 bases, leaving 6 bases between the germline ends. The CDR3 spells CSAWPGYTF. The CDR3 nucleotides read TGCAGTGCCTGGCCTGGCTACACCTTC.

The chain is built from TRBV4-3 and TRBJ2-4; 9 positions agree with TRBD2. Trimming at V came to 1 base and at J to 11 bases, leaving 9 bases not matched to a gene. Germline V gene data show CDR1 as LGHNA and CDR2 as YSLEER. The CDR3 has 15 residues. CDR3 residues: CASSQGPTSGSFQYF. CDR3 sequence (DNA): TGCGCCAGCAGCCAAGGGCCGACTAGCGGTTCCTTTCAGTACTTC.

The chain employs TRBV28 and TRBJ2-1; D is uncertain. The V gene's germline CDR1 is MDHEN and CDR2 SYDVKM. The CDR3 spans 15 residues. Trimming stripped 2 bases from V and 9 bases from J, with 17 bases between. CDR3 amino acids: CASSLHPGSRAEQFF. The CDR3 nucleotides read TGTGCCAGCAGTTTACACCCGGGTAGTCGCGCTGAGCAGTTCTTC.

The table lists this clone with a few counts. The rearrangement joins TRBV29-1 to TRBJ2-3; D possibly corresponds to TRBD1 (7 bases). Germline lookup yields CDR1 SQVTM and CDR2 ANQGSEA. This CDR3 contains 14 residues. V shed 3 bases and J shed 1 base, with 11 bases lying between them. CDR3 sequence: CSVDGGGGTDTQYF. Written as DNA, the CDR3 is TGCAGCGTTGATGGAGGGGGCGGCACAGATACGCAGTATTTT.

This sequence joins TRBV19 and TRBJ1-5; 7 bases agree with TRBD1. This CDR3 comprises 14 residues. Germline CDR1 is LNHDA and CDR2 is SQIVND (reference sequence). V lost 8 bases to trimming and J lost 0 bases; unmatched junction nucleotides: 4. As DNA, the CDR3 is TGTGCCAGTTCCAGGGGGAATAGCAATCAGCCCCAGCATTTT. Translation gives CASSRGNSNQPQHF.

V usage is TRBV28 and J usage is TRBJ1-2; possible D gene TRBD1, 5 bases. Looked up from germline, CDR1 is MDHEN and CDR2 is SYDVKM. The V end was cut by 6 bases, the J end by 4 bases, with 15 bases between. The CDR3 runs to 14 residues. CDR3 DNA sequence: TGTGCCAGCAGCCAATACGGGGCCACCTATGGCTACACCTTC. Protein: CASSQYGATYGYTF.

This clone was seen a handful of times. At the DNA level, this CDR3 is encoded by other sequences in the same sample as well. The genes are TRBV27 and TRBJ1-5, with D possibly TRBD1 on 5 matching bases. V was pared by 5 bases and J by 7 bases, with 12 bases between. CDR1 is MNHEY, CDR2 SMNVEV, per germline (reference sequence). The CDR3 sequence is 13 residues long. Here the CDR3 reads CASSNYQGQPQHF. The DNA of the CDR3 is TGTGCCAGCAGTAACTACCAGGGCCAGCCCCAGCATTTT.